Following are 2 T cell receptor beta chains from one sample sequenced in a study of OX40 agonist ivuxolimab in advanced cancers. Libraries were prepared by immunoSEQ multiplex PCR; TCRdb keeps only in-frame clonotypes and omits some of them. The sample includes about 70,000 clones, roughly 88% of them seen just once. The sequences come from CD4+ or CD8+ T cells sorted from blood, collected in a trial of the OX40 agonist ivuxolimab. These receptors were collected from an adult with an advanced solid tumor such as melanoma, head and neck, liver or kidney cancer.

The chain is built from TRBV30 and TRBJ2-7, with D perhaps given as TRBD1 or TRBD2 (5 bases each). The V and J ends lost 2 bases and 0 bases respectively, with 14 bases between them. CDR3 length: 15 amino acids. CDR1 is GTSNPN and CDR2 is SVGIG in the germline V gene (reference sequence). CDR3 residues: CAWSSAGTTSYEQYF. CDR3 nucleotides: TGTGCCTGGAGTAGCGCCGGGACCACCTCCTACGAGCAGTACTTC.

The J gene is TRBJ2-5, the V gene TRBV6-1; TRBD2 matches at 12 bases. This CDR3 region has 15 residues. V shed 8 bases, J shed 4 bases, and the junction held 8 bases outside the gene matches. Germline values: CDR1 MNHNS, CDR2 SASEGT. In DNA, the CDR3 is TGTGCCAGCTCCCTAGCGGGGGGGCAACGAGAGACCCAGTACTTC. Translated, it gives CASSLAGGQRETQYF.